This T cell receptor (beta chain) was recorded in a study of T cell clones after liver transplantation. Generated by immunoSEQ multiplex PCR, the TCRdb table keeps only in-frame clones and is missing some. The profile shows roughly 53,000 clones, more than 70% of them singletons. This CDR3 is built from 15 residues. The trim removed 1 base at V and 4 bases at J, leaving 4 bases unmatched. Germline lookup yields CDR1 SGHKS and CDR2 YYEKEE (reference sequence). The specimen was CD4+ T cells from blood, collected at the 22-month timepoint. The chain employs TRBV5-5 and TRBJ2-1; 8 bases are a match to TRBD2. This sequence was found in a human patient who received a liver transplant. Some T cells may originate from the graft donor. The CDR3 coding sequence is TGTGCCAGCAGCTTGACGGGGGGGCAGTACAATGAGCAGTTCTTC. Amino acids: CASSLTGGQYNEQFF.